This TCR beta chain was found in a study of T cell responses to AZD1222 COVID-19 vaccine. Germline V gene sequence: CDR1 MNHNS, CDR2 SASEGT. The CDR3 is 18 amino acids. The ends were cut back, 1 base at V and 0 bases at J, with 13 bases in the middle. Only in-frame clones appear in the TCRdb table, and some are missing; sequencing was by immunoSEQ multiplex PCR. Of approximately 150,000 clones listed, about 86% are singletons. Samples with a second dose at about 4 or about 12 weeks were pooled together. The source of this sequence is an adult who received the AZD1222 COVID-19 vaccine. The gene calls are TRBV6-1 and TRBJ1-6; D not certain. The starting material was peripheral blood, obtained 28 days after the second AZD1222 dose. The CDR3 region is CASSEGFPRASYNSPLHF. The CDR3 DNA is TGTGCCAGCAGTGAAGGGTTTCCCCGCGCCTCCTATAATTCACCCCTCCACTTT.